The 13 T cell receptor beta chains listed next were all sequenced from one sample in a study of T cell responses to AZD1222 COVID-19 vaccine (dated by TCRdb to the early 2020s). In the paper's terms, the time point label means: about 28 days (+/-7) after the second vaccine dose. Library preparation was by the immunoSEQ multiplex PCR assay. The table comes from immuneACCESS by way of TCRdb, which keeps in-frame sequences with V and J called. Part of the clones is missing from these tables; in studies checked, under half for an unresolved V gene and the rest for unknown reasons. This sample comprises about 150,000 clones, 80% to 95% of them detected only once. About 3.3% of the sample comes from the top ten. The sample in question was peripheral blood, obtained 28 days after the second AZD1222 dose. These receptors originate from an adult who received the AZD1222 COVID-19 vaccine.

The count of this clone is one. The chain carries TRBV2 and TRBJ1-2; D not resolved. The CDR3 covers 15 residues. Trimming stripped 3 bases from V and 0 bases from J, with 11 bases between. Germline CDR1 SNHLY, CDR2 FYNNEI. In DNA form, the CDR3 reads TGTGCCAGCAGTGACCCTGGGAGGGCTAACTATGGCTACACCTTC. Encoded protein: CASSDPGRANYGYTF.

V usage is TRBV5-6 and J usage is TRBJ1-2; no definite D call. V lost 2 bases, J lost 4 bases, and 15 bases lay in between. CDR3 length: 15 amino acids. Germline CDR1 SGHDT, CDR2 YYEEEE. CDR3 coding DNA: TGTGCCAGCAGCTTACTTCAACAGAACACCTATGGCTACACCTTC. Its protein is CASSLLQQNTYGYTF.

The chain is built from TRBV10-2 and TRBJ2-2, with 11 positions matching TRBD2. J gave up 6 bases and V 6 bases, and 3 bases lay outside the gene matches. CDR3 length equals 14 residues. Germline CDR1 reads WSHSY; CDR2 reads SAAADI. The CDR3 DNA reads as TGCGCCAGCAGACTAGCGGGAGAGCCCGGGGAGCTGTTTTTT. This codes for CASRLAGEPGELFF.

The chain employs TRBV5-6 and TRBJ2-7; 10 nucleotides line up with TRBD1. The CDR3 has 19 residues. CDR1 SGHDT and CDR2 YYEEEE come from the germline V gene. The trim removed 3 bases at V and 1 base at J, leaving 16 bases unmatched. The DNA for the CDR3 is TGTGCCAGCAGCTCGCCCTCCCCCGGGACAGGGGAAATATCCTACGAGCAGTACTTC. It yields the protein CASSSPSPGTGEISYEQYF.

This clone was seen once. The chain joins TRBV3-1 (or the pseudogene TRBV3-2) to TRBJ2-1; D possibly corresponds to TRBD1 (6 bases). The CDR3 loop spans 14 amino acids. With 0 bases removed from V and 9 bases from J, the gap between germline ends came to 12 bases. Germline lookup yields CDR1 LGHDT and CDR2 YNNKEL (reference sequence). CDR3 in DNA: TGTGCCAGCAGCCAAGATCTCAGGGGAGCTGAGCAGTTCTTC. Translation gives CASSQDLRGAEQFF.

The gene calls are TRBV19 and TRBJ1-5; D remains unclear. This CDR3 comprises 13 residues. The V and J ends lost 5 bases and 0 bases respectively, with 5 bases between them. Germline CDR1 is LNHDA and CDR2 is SQIVND (reference sequence). In nucleotides, the CDR3 is TGTGCCAGTAGTCCCAATAGCAATCAGCCCCAGCATTTT. The encoded protein is CASSPNSNQPQHF.

The chain has TRBV12-3 or TRBV12-4 and TRBJ1-1, with D possibly matching TRBD1 (5 bases). The CDR3 runs to 12 residues. Deletions cut 3 bases from V and 11 bases from J, with 13 bases between. This chain's CDR3 is CASSFTGPGAFF. The CDR3 coding sequence is TGTGCCAGCAGTTTCACAGGACCGGGGGCTTTCTTT.

This chain joins TRBV18 and TRBJ1-5, with a tentative D call TRBD1 (6 bases). Trimming took off 0 bases at V and 0 bases at J, with 9 bases between the two ends. Germline CDR1 reads KGHSH; CDR2 reads LQKENI. The CDR3 is 16 amino acids. This chain's CDR3 is CASSPPGGGSNQPQHF. The CDR3, as DNA: TGTGCCAGCTCACCACCCGGAGGGGGTAGCAATCAGCCCCAGCATTTT.

This clone was picked up a small number of times. The V call is TRBV19, the J call TRBJ1-1; the match to TRBD1 covers 7 bases. Germline loops: CDR1 LNHDA, CDR2 SQIVND (reference sequence). This CDR3 has 16 residues. The V gene end was trimmed by 5 bases and the J gene end by 0 bases; junction bases not matched to a gene: 9. The CDR3 loop is CASSAGDSGMNTEAFF. DNA for the CDR3: TGTGCCAGTAGTGCGGGGGACAGCGGCATGAACACTGAAGCTTTCTTT. Full variable domain (outside the CDR3, taken from reference TRBV19 and TRBJ1-1): DGGITQSPKYLFRKEGQNVTLSCEQNLNHDAMYWYRQDPGQGLRLIYYSQIVNDFQKGDIAEGYSVSREKKESFPLTVTSAQKNPTAFYLCASSAGDSGMNTEAFFGQGTRLTVV.

CDR3 residues: CASSILGWDRLDEQYF. The CDR3, as DNA: TGTGCCAGTAGTATCCTAGGCTGGGACAGGCTGGACGAGCAGTACTTC. The chain carries TRBV19 and TRBJ2-7; 8 bases are shared with TRBD1. The germline gives CDR1 LNHDA, CDR2 SQIVND (reference sequence). With V trimmed by 3 bases and J by 5 bases, 12 bases remained unmatched. The CDR3 has 16 amino acids.

The rearrangement links TRBV2 to TRBJ2-5; possible D gene TRBD2, 5 bases. The CDR3 is 15 amino acids. CDR1 is SNHLY and CDR2 is FYNNEI in the germline V gene. The V end was cut by 2 bases, the J end by 4 bases, with 14 bases between. CDR3 protein: CASSESPGRGETQYF. The DNA for the CDR3 is TGTGCCAGCAGTGAATCCCCCGGTCGGGGAGAGACCCAGTACTTC.

This clone was seen just once. This chain connects TRBV6-1 to TRBJ1-3, with D tentatively TRBD1 (6 bases). This CDR3 comprises 15 residues. Germline V lookup: CDR1 MNHNS, CDR2 SASEGT. V was clipped by 0 bases and J by 8 bases, with 14 bases between them. This chain's CDR3 is CASSEALTGTDTIYF. Written as DNA, the CDR3 is TGTGCCAGCAGTGAAGCGCTTACAGGGACGGACACCATATATTTT.

The rearrangement uses TRBV10-1 and TRBJ2-7, with 7 nucleotides matching TRBD1. This CDR3 has 13 amino acids. CDR1 is WNHNN and CDR2 is SYGVQD in the germline V gene (reference sequence). Trimming took 11 bases from V and 4 from J; bases not matched to a gene: 11. The CDR3 here is CAASRQGSYEQYF. The CDR3 nucleotides are TGCGCCGCCAGTAGACAGGGATCATACGAGCAGTACTTC.